This T cell receptor beta chain came from a study of cytomegalovirus exposure and HLA in healthy donors (dated by TCRdb to 2016 to 2017). A note on the overall study: In an earlier analysis of some 550 of the donors, 276 Gb of sequence data and about 110 million unique TCR beta sequences from 150 million to 200 million T cells were reported. About 300 gigabases of sequencing data and 70 million to 85 million unique TCR sequences were included in an early release covering around 600 HLA-typed donors. Of the approximately 400 genotyped donors, less than 85% were placed in the genetic ancestry cluster associated with self-reported Caucasian donors. The study was designed to test whether signatures of past pathogen exposure could be identified by cataloging public T cell receptors. Using immunosequencing, the study profiled T cell repertoires from around 670 subjects and related those repertoires to cytomegalovirus serostatus. Besides the first cohort of around 700 subjects, a separate validation cohort made up of 90 to 150 different subjects was used. To predict cytomegalovirus infection status, the study brought together high-throughput TCR immunosequencing, statistical association of individual TCRs with disease status, and machine learning. In a later analysis, previously published TCR beta repertoires from several hundred donors were re-analyzed and high-resolution HLA genotyping was added so that TCR occurrence patterns could be studied. In the later analysis, no new phenotypic data were used to find candidate immune exposures; instead, reliance was placed on TCR beta sequences and their occurrence across donors. An earlier analysis of several hundred of the donors applied high-throughput TCR beta sequencing to assess whether each TCR beta V gene segment acted as functional or pseudogenic. Donor age, sex, ethnicity and CMV serostatus were collected together with the repertoire data. Genome-wide SNP genotypes for about 65% of the 666 donors were used in a later genetic analysis, which treated that subset as a discovery cohort. All discovery cohort repertoires had been generated using a single sequencing platform. Class I and class II HLA loci were covered by the typing at four-digit resolution. Typing coverage differed by locus: A, B, C, DRB1 and DQB1 were typed in about 620-630 donors, DQA1 in 500 to 550, DPA1 in around 580, and DPB1 in about 450. Roughly 5 DR-DQ haplotypes were treated as single units for association and clustering because of strong linkage in the cohort. On average, around 230,000 unique TCR beta nucleotide sequences were sequenced per donor among 398 genotyped donors of the cohort, with 15% to 20% of those sequences being non-productive.

As to this clone: The antigen this receptor binds is unknown. Qualities for individual bases were not recorded, and no much larger clone is one base off.

On the study overall, not on this receptor specifically: In this cohort, only TCR beta chains were sequenced, and detectable features were limited by the absence of alpha or paired-chain data. Because counts were too low, about 17 rarely observed V segments, including chromosome 9 orphons, were excluded from the earlier analysis of some 540 of the donors. A later genetic analysis reported fewer N-insertions in productive TCRs among donors in an Asian-associated ancestry cluster than the roughly 700-donor mean. A total of 150 or so TCR beta chains were listed by the study as associated with cytomegalovirus. A group of highly shared sequence variants was considered likely to be a technical artifact of the sequencing pipeline. A further reported finding was that TCR beta sequences accurately predicted the HLA-A and HLA-B alleles for most subjects in the first cohort. A few of the identified cytomegalovirus-associated TCR beta chains were confirmed in vitro to be specific for cytomegalovirus antigens. A later analysis found that most CMV-associated TCR beta chains appeared HLA-restricted, with HLA associations seemingly driven largely by CMV exposure. Correlated functional status among segregating V segments might be attributable to linkage disequilibrium, but an unknown experimental factor could not be ruled out. At a false discovery rate of 0.05, a later analysis linked under 20,000 TCR beta sequences to specific HLA alleles. The classifier was reported to diagnose cytomegalovirus status with high specificity and sensitivity in both the original and validation cohorts. Broadly in line with IMGT annotations, most TCR beta V segments showed up in productive rearrangements about 87% or about 30% of the time in an earlier analysis of a few hundred of the donors. According to a later analysis, parvovirus B19, influenza, CMV and Epstein-Barr virus appeared linked to several top co-occurrence clusters. Because HLA typing was missing for some donors at each locus, association tests included only the typed subset. Sequencing depth was assumed to be roughly uniform across donors in the presence/absence analyses, though that assumption may not hold. In a later analysis, HLA-associated TCR beta chains showed more clonal expansion and lower generation probabilities than non-associated chains that were equally common. The authors suggested that the approach could potentially be generalized to other disease states and immunological phenotypes. While some public TCRs were present in many individuals, most TCR sequences turned up only very rarely across donors. An association between a missense DCLRE1C variant and V-gene and J-gene trimming of TCR beta chains was found in a later genetic analysis and replicated in an independent cohort. Assigning TCR associations to individual alleles was difficult when HLA alleles, especially DR and DQ, strongly co-occurred. The only immune exposure information available for the cohort was CMV serostatus. According to a later analysis, TCR association rates differed among HLA loci, with DRB1 alleles showing the most associated TCRs and HLA-C alleles showing the fewest. Because the 87-base-pair reads could not distinguish some IMGT-functional V segments, including TRBV6-2 and TRBV6-3, those segments were excluded.

The cohort was made up of approximately 700 healthy bone marrow donors. At the time of sampling, every cohort member was nominally healthy, though immune exposures that went unrecorded were likely present. The donor was CMV seronegative and belonged to the group of over 350 seronegative cohort members. Every donor gave a peripheral blood sample, and the peripheral blood mononuclear cells from that sample were used for TCR beta sequencing. The Qiagen DNeasy Blood Extraction Kit was used to extract genomic DNA from the blood cell samples. Library preparation employed the immunoSEQ multiplex PCR assay. The multiplex PCR relied on a mix of 60 forward primers for TCR Vbeta segments and 13 reverse primers for TCR Jbeta segments. The CDR3 region of rearranged TCR beta genes was amplified from genomic DNA with a multiplex PCR assay. Amplified TCR beta libraries were sequenced as 87-base-pair reads on the Illumina HiSeq System. The authors processed their data as follows. Across the roughly 670 repertoires, a later analysis counted 75 million to 90 million unique TCR beta chains, 9.5 million to 13 million of which were shared by at least two donors. Raw reads were error-corrected and collapsed into unique sequences by a nearest-neighbor algorithm in which closely related sequences were merged to remove PCR and sequencing errors. V, D and J gene segments were assigned by aligning CDR3 sequences to IMGT reference sequences. For a sequence to be retained, a match of at least six nucleotides was required to both a V gene segment and a J gene segment. A rearrangement was called productive if the CDR3 had no stop codons and remained in frame with V and J, and every other rearrangement was called non-productive. Following IMGT convention, CDR3 was defined as the stretch from the second conserved V-encoded cysteine up to the conserved J-encoded phenylalanine. The earlier analysis of about 590 of the donors excluded sequences that lacked an unambiguous match to a single V gene segment. In an earlier analysis of 587 of the donors, V segments were called functional above 56.7% productive rearrangements and were called segregating when the between-donor standard deviation exceeded 5%. A statistical classification framework was built for diagnosing cytomegalovirus status from the catalog of TCR beta chain sequences. In a later analysis, V and J genes were assigned by comparing TCR nucleotide sequences against IMGT/GENE-DB human TR gene sequences. Using the TCRdist pipeline, a later analysis assigned CDR3 sequences along with most-parsimonious VDJ recombination scenarios. A later analysis defined each TCR beta chain by its CDR3 amino acid sequence plus V-gene family, and excluded reads lacking a unique V-gene family. In a later analysis, fewer than 650 highly shared, low-generation-probability nucleotide sequences were removed to address suspected cross-contamination and a sequencing artifact. In a later analysis, a clonal expansion index was calculated for each public chain from normalized within-repertoire ranks of inferred template counts. Generation probabilities in a later analysis came from a VDJ recombination model fitted to out-of-frame rearrangements, and those results were checked against IGoR. In a later analysis, hypergeometric tests were used to score TCR-TCR, TCR-HLA and TCR-CMV co-occurrence, with a repertoire-size bias correction applied to TCR pairs. False discovery rates were estimated in a later analysis by permuting HLA or CMV assignments 20 times. In a later analysis, co-occurring TCRs were grouped using DBSCAN, with TCRdist sequence similarity added in when clustering inside HLA-allele-positive subsets. For co-occurrence clustering, repertoires with fewer than 30,000 or more than 120,000 public chains were excluded, along with about five repertoires with anomalous nucleotide sharing. In its TCRdb copy, this immuneACCESS table keeps in-frame sequences only and misses some clones. Where compared with another copy, unresolved V genes explain less than half of these, and the others have no known cause. Clonal size and the V and J genes are those of that table, whereas D and trimming came from the DNA. The sample contains approximately 200,000 clones, roughly four fifths of them found a single time. Of the sample, 0.098% is held by the ten largest clones.

The CDR3 measures 12 amino acids from cysteine to phenylalanine. Just CDR3 DNA is preserved here, 36 bases in frame from base 1. V is shortened by 5 bases, J by 8 bases, and the region joining them spans 10 bases. CDR1 and CDR2 were assigned from the germline V gene as SGHVS and FQNEAQ. The sequencing sample was made of PBMCs. The sequence joins TRBV7-8 to TRBJ2-1; TRBD2 is perhaps the D gene, given 6 matching bases. The TCR was taken from a boy between 2 and 10 years old in good health and CMV-seronegative. The nucleotide sequence is given as TGTGCCAGCAGCCTCCAGCGGGATGAGCAGTTCTTC. Protein translation: CASSLQRDEQFF.